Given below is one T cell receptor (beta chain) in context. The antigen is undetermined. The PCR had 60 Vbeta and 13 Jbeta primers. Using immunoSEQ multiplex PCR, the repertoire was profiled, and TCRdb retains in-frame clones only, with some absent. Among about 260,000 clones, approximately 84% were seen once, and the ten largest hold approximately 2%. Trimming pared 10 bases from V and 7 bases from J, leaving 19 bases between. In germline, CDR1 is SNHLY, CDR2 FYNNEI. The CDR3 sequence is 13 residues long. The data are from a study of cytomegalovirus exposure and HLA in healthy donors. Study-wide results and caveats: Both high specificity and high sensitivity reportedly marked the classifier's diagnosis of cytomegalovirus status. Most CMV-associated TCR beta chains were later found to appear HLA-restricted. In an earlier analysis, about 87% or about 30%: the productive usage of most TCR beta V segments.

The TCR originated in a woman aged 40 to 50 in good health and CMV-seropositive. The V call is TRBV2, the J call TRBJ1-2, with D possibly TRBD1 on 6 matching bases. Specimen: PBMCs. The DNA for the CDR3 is TGTGCCAAGGGGGAGCTTACGGAATCTGGCTACACCTTC. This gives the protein CAKGELTESGYTF.